These T cell receptor beta chains were read from a single sample in a study of shared clonotypes between healthy human individuals. TCRdb's copy holds only in-frame clones and misses some; the assay was immunoSEQ multiplex PCR. The data contain 330,000 or so clones, approximately 79% of them singletons. Sequenced sample: memory CD4+ T cells sorted from blood. These receptors all come from a man younger than 40 in good health. CDR3s include the opening cysteine and the closing phenylalanine or tryptophan. The D gene is left open where the match is weak. Size is stated for part of the rows, as once, few or many counts, or as a class when the clone is expanded.

TRBV27	few	TRBJ1-2	.	TGTGCCAGCAGTTTCAGGACGGGGAACTATGGCTACACCTTC	CASSFRTGNYGYTF
TRBV5-4	many	TRBJ2-3	.	TGTGCCAGCAGCTTCGGGAGCCGGGGGGATACGCAGTATTTT	CASSFGSRGDTQYF
TRBV29-1	many	TRBJ2-7	TRBD2	TGCAGCGTGGGCCGGGGACTAGCGGACTACGAGCAGTACTTC	CSVGRGLADYEQYF
TRBV5-1	few	TRBJ2-5	.	TGCGCCAGCAGCTTGCGGGCAGGTCTTATGGAGACCCAGTACTTC	CASSLRAGLMETQYF
TRBV11-2	.	TRBJ2-1	TRBD1	TGTGCCAGCACCCGTGGGACAGGGGATTACAATGAGCAGTTCTTC	CASTRGTGDYNEQFF
TRBV6-1	.	TRBJ2-4	.	TGTGCCAGCAGTGATAAAACAGAACCTATAGCCAAAAACATTCAGTACTTC	CASSDKTEPIAKNIQYF
TRBV7-9	.	TRBJ2-1	.	TGTGCCAGCAGCACCTGGACTGGGCCCTACAATGAGCAGTTCTTC	CASSTWTGPYNEQFF
TRBV7-9	.	TRBJ1-1	TRBD1	TGTGCCAGCAGCTTAACAGGGGCGTACACTGAAGCTTTCTTT	CASSLTGAYTEAFF
TRBV5-1	.	TRBJ2-3	.	TGCGCCAGCAGCCTATCTTTAGATACGCAGTATTTT	CASSLSLDTQYF
TRBV18	few	TRBJ1-6	.	TGTGCCAGCTCACCAGGGGGAGAAGGTTCACCCCTCCACTTT	CASSPGGEGSPLHF
TRBV19	.	TRBJ1-1	TRBD1	TGTGCCAGTAGTACAGACAGGGGTCGAAACACTGAAGCTTTCTTT	CASSTDRGRNTEAFF
TRBV6-6	few	TRBJ2-7	.	TGTGCCAGCAGGACCAAACTAGGAGGGAAGGGCGAGCAGTACTTC	CASRTKLGGKGEQYF
TRBV5-6	few	TRBJ2-3	.	TGTGCCAGCAGCTTCAGTAGTGCAGATACGCAGTATTTT	CASSFSSADTQYF
TRBV10-3	many	TRBJ1-3	.	TGTGCCATCAGGAACGGACCCAGCTCTGGAAACACCATATATTTT	CAIRNGPSSGNTIYF
TRBV27	.	TRBJ2-1	.	TGTGCCAGCAGTTTATCCAGAGGGCTTGGGTCCTACAATGAGCAGTTCTTC	CASSLSRGLGSYNEQFF
TRBV2	once	TRBJ2-3	.	TGTGCCAGCAATAAGGCAGATACGCAGTATTTT	CASNKADTQYF
TRBV5-8	.	TRBJ1-1	.	TGTGCCAGCATTCCTTGGCCCCCGGAAAACACTGAAGCTTTCTTT	CASIPWPPENTEAFF
TRBV27	once	TRBJ2-2	.	TGTGCCAGCAGTTTCAGGGCCGGGGAGCTGTTTTTT	CASSFRAGELFF
TRBV2	few	TRBJ2-3	.	TGTGCCAGCAGTGTAGTGTGGGCAGATACGCAGTATTTT	CASSVVWADTQYF
TRBV30	.	TRBJ1-3	.	TGTGCCTGGAGTGTAGGAGGGTTCTTCGACACCATATATTTT	CAWSVGGFFDTIYF
TRBV7-2	.	TRBJ1-4	.	TGTGCCAGCAGCCGCCAAGGAGGCCGGGGGGTATACGAAAAACTGTTTTTT	CASSRQGGRGVYEKLFF
TRBV6-5	.	TRBJ2-2	.	TGTGCCAGCAGTTACTCCGGGGGCGGGGAGCTGTTTTTT	CASSYSGGGELFF
TRBV19	.	TRBJ1-5	.	TGTGCCAGTAGGTATAGCAATCAGCCCCAGCATTTT	CASRYSNQPQHF
TRBV7-9	few	TRBJ1-1	TRBD1	TGTGCCAGCAGCTTACAGGGGGGTACTGAAGCTTTCTTT	CASSLQGGTEAFF
TRBV5-1	many	TRBJ1-3	.	TGCGCCAGCAGCTTCGGGAGCTCTGGAAACACCATATATTTT	CASSFGSSGNTIYF
TRBV29-1	.	TRBJ2-3	.	TGCAGCGTGAGCCAGGGGACTAGCACAGATACGCAGTATTTT	CSVSQGTSTDTQYF